This T cell receptor beta chain derives from a study of blood T cell repertoires in COVID-19. Study-wide context: There were acute and convalescent COVID-19 samples, and they came from the United States, Italy and Spain. T cells, B-cell-depleted T cells, or PBMCs supplied cDNA or gDNA.

Germline lookup yields CDR1 GTSNPN and CDR2 SVGIG (reference sequence). With 2 bases removed from V and 5 bases from J, the gap between germline ends came to 18 bases. This CDR3 has 15 amino acids. Authors' processing steps: Amplification of reference gene primers was used by the study to estimate nucleated cell counts. Clones were read by immunoSEQ multiplex PCR, and TCRdb kept only the in-frame ones, dropping some. V, J and clone size are taken as reported in that table, and D and trimming were inferred from the DNA itself. The repertoire consists of approximately 300,000 clones, with roughly 90% occurring once and the leading ten covering 5% to 7%.

The receptor comes from a man younger than 30 who had recovered from COVID-19. The V and J genes are TRBV30 and TRBJ1-2; D ambiguous. What was sequenced was peripheral blood. CDR3: CAWSKGPGREYGYTF. The CDR3 DNA follows: TGTGCCTGGAGTAAAGGACCGGGGAGAGAGTATGGCTACACCTTC.